These T cell receptor beta chains were read from a single sample in a study of blood T cell repertoires in COVID-19. Libraries were prepared by immunoSEQ multiplex PCR; TCRdb keeps only in-frame clonotypes and omits some of them. There are 200,000 to 250,000 clones in the sample; less than 85% occur only once, and about 7.8% lies in the top ten. The sequenced sample consisted of peripheral blood. Receptor source: a woman of 80 years or more with COVID-19, enrolled during active disease. The CDR3 runs from the conserved cysteine through the conserved F or W. A D gene is named only where the DNA matches it firmly. Expanded clones are given a class, and other clones once, few, many or no size at all.

v_gene,d_gene,j_gene,abundance,CDR3nt,CDR3aa
TRBV4-2,TRBD2,TRBJ2-7,.,TGTGCCAGCAGCCAAGAAGGGGTGGGGACTAGAGGCTACGAGCAGTACTTC,CASSQEGVGTRGYEQYF
TRBV6-5,.,TRBJ1-1,.,TGTGCCAGCAGTTACTCGATAAGGCCAGGGAACACTGAAGCTTTCTTT,CASSYSIRPGNTEAFF
TRBV5-1,.,TRBJ2-1,.,TGCGCCAGCAGCTTAAATGGGGGGAATGAGCAGTTCTTC,CASSLNGGNEQFF
TRBV7-2,TRBD1,TRBJ2-1,.,TGTGCCAGCAGCCAGGGGGCCGAGGGGGCACCCTACAATGAGCAGTTCTTC,CASSQGAEGAPYNEQFF
TRBV12-5,TRBD2,TRBJ2-3,once,TGTGCTAGTGGTGTCGGGACTAGCGGGACTAAAAGCACAGATACGCAGTATTTT,CASGVGTSGTKSTDTQYF
TRBV18,TRBD1,TRBJ2-3,.,TGTGCCAGCGGAGACAGGGTTTCGCAGTATTTT,CASGDRVSQYF
TRBV5-1,TRBD2,TRBJ2-2,.,TGCGCCAGCAGCCCCGGGACTAGCGGGAGAACCGGGGAGCTGTTTTTT,CASSPGTSGRTGELFF
TRBV5-1,.,TRBJ2-5,.,TGCGCCAGCAGTCATGGACAGCCCCAAGAGACCCAGTACTTC,CASSHGQPQETQYF
TRBV18,TRBD1,TRBJ2-1,.,TGTGCCAGCTCACCGAGGGGGAGACAGGGGGCAAATAAGGACTACAATGAGCAGTTCTTC,CASSPRGRQGANKDYNEQFF
TRBV29-1,.,TRBJ1-1,.,TGCGCACTTAAGCCCCGACAGTCGAACACTGAAGCTTTCTTT,CALKPRQSNTEAFF
TRBV15,.,TRBJ1-2,.,TGTGCCACCAGCAGATGGGAGAGTGATGGCTACACCTTC,CATSRWESDGYTF
TRBV9,.,TRBJ2-2,.,TGTGCCAGCAGCGTAGTAGGACAAACCACCGGGGAGCTGTTTTTT,CASSVVGQTTGELFF
TRBV11-2,.,TRBJ1-2,.,TGTGCCAGCAGGCCTGGGGGGGACCGTGGCTATGGCTACACCTTC,CASRPGGDRGYGYTF
TRBV10-3,TRBD2,TRBJ2-1,.,TGTGCCATCAGTGATCGGGGGACTAGCGGGATGCAGGAGCAGTTCTTC,CAISDRGTSGMQEQFF
TRBV19,TRBD1,TRBJ2-2,few,TGTGCCAGTAGGGCTACAGGGGGCATGGGCGGGGAGCTGTTTTTT,CASRATGGMGGELFF
TRBV12-3/TRBV12-4,.,TRBJ2-1,.,TGTGCCAGCCAGAGGGGGAACAATGAGCAGTTCTTC,CASQRGNNEQFF
TRBV6-5,.,TRBJ2-5,.,TGTGCCAGCAGTCAAACCGGACTGATCCAAGAGACCCAGTACTTC,CASSQTGLIQETQYF
TRBV19,TRBD1,TRBJ2-7,.,TGTGCCAGTAGTGACCGACAGGGGCGGATGGAGCAGTACTTC,CASSDRQGRMEQYF
TRBV5-1,.,TRBJ2-3,.,TGCGCCAGCAGCTTCTCGTCAGATACGCAGTATTTT,CASSFSSDTQYF
TRBV18,.,TRBJ2-7,few,TGTGCCAGCTCACCAGACAGATACGAGCAGTACTTC,CASSPDRYEQYF
TRBV7-2,.,TRBJ2-1,.,TGTGCCAGCAGCCCTTGGGCCAGCTCCTACAATGAGCAGTTCTTC,CASSPWASSYNEQFF
TRBV7-9,.,TRBJ2-3,once,TGTGCCAGCAGCTTGATGGCGGGGGATACGCAGTATTTT,CASSLMAGDTQYF
TRBV9,.,TRBJ1-3,.,TGTGCCAGCAGCCTAGGGACATCAGCCCTTCGACGGGGGAACACCATATATTTT,CASSLGTSALRRGNTIYF
TRBV18,TRBD1,TRBJ1-4,.,TGTGCCAGCTCACCGGGACAGAATGAAAAACTGTTTTTT,CASSPGQNEKLFF
TRBV2,.,TRBJ1-2,.,TGTGCCAGCAGTCCGCAACGGGAGACTAACTATGGCTACACCTTC,CASSPQRETNYGYTF
TRBV5-4,TRBD2,TRBJ2-3,.,TGTGCCAGCAGCTTGGAGTTAGCGGGGGCAGATACGCAGTATTTT,CASSLELAGADTQYF
TRBV7-7,TRBD2,TRBJ2-3,.,TGTGCTAGCAGCACAGGACTAGCGGGATCTGATACGCAGTATTTT,CASSTGLAGSDTQYF
TRBV7-9,.,TRBJ2-7,.,TGTGCCAGCACCAAAGGGCCGGTCTGGGAGGAGCAGTACTTC,CASTKGPVWEEQYF
TRBV3-1/TRBV3-2,.,TRBJ2-3,.,TGTGCCAGCAGCCAAGTCGCAGATACGCAGTATTTT,CASSQVADTQYF
TRBV21-1,.,TRBJ2-7,.,TGTGCCAGCAGCAAAACTAGGGAAGGTATCGACGAGCAGTACTTC,CASSKTREGIDEQYF
TRBV5-5,TRBD1,TRBJ1-5,.,TGTGCCAGCAGCTTGGGACAGGGGGTTGGTAGCAATCAGCCCCAGCATTTT,CASSLGQGVGSNQPQHF
TRBV11-2,TRBD2,TRBJ2-3,.,TGTGCCAGCAGCTTCAGCGGGGGGACCTATACGCAGTATTTT,CASSFSGGTYTQYF
TRBV7-9,TRBD2,TRBJ2-7,.,TGTGCCAGCAGCACGGCGGGGGGGCTTTCCTACGAGCAGTACTTC,CASSTAGGLSYEQYF
TRBV2,TRBD1,TRBJ1-4,.,TGTGCCAGCAGTGAAACCGGACAGGGGTCAGGAAAACTGTTTTTT,CASSETGQGSGKLFF
TRBV19,TRBD1,TRBJ2-3,.,TGTGCCAGCAACAAACAGGGGAGCAACACAGATACGCAGTATTTT,CASNKQGSNTDTQYF
TRBV6-2/TRBV6-3,TRBD2,TRBJ2-1,.,TGTGCCAGCAGTTTCTCGGGACTAGCGGGAATAAATGAGCAGTTCTTC,CASSFSGLAGINEQFF
TRBV5-1,.,TRBJ1-4,few,TGCGCCAGCAGCTTTGCGCTACACGGGGGGAATGAAAAACTGTTTTTT,CASSFALHGGNEKLFF
TRBV6-5,.,TRBJ1-1,.,TGTGCCAGCAGAATGGTGAGGGGGACTGAAGCTTTCTTT,CASRMVRGTEAFF
TRBV6-5,TRBD1,TRBJ2-7,.,TGTGCCAGCAGGGGGTGGGACAGGGAGGCCGAGCAGTACTTC,CASRGWDREAEQYF
TRBV6-5,.,TRBJ2-6,.,TGTGCCAGCAGTTCAGGGGTATCAGGGGCCAACGTCCTGACTTTC,CASSSGVSGANVLTF